These T cell receptor beta chains were read from a single sample in a study of vaccination and CD4 T cells after COVID-19. No antigen is known for these receptors. A single record per CDR3 protein comes from TCRdb applying MiXCR to the PCR reads. In the table there are 2,500 to 3,500 distinct CDR3 sequences, less than 65% of which are singletons. The sample taken for sequencing was CD4+ T cells from blood, cultured in vitro. All receptors come from a human donor who had recovered from COVID-19. Each CDR3 is given with its conserved first and last residue. Each record gives: D gene, J gene, V gene, clone size, CDR3 protein, CDR3 DNA. D genes are given only for firm matches. For some rows the clone size is stated as once, few or many, or as a class when expanded; others skip it.

d_gene: .; j_gene: TRBJ1-1; v_gene: TRBV2; abundance: .; CDR3aa: CASSEYRGSTEAFF; CDR3nt: TGTGCCAGCAGTGAATATCGGGGGAGCACTGAAGCTTTCTTT
d_gene: .; j_gene: TRBJ2-7; v_gene: TRBV5-3; abundance: once; CDR3aa: CARSFRLANQYSYSYEQYF; CDR3nt: TGTGCCAGAAGCTTTCGCTTGGCTAACCAATATTCCTATTCCTACGAGCAGTACTTC
d_gene: .; j_gene: TRBJ1-5; v_gene: TRBV5-6; abundance: .; CDR3aa: CASSRTIDRSSNQPQHF; CDR3nt: TGTGCCAGCAGCCGAACCATAGACAGGAGTAGCAATCAGCCCCAGCATTTT
d_gene: .; j_gene: TRBJ1-2; v_gene: TRBV19; abundance: .; CDR3aa: CASSIPLQSNYGYTF; CDR3nt: TGTGCCAGTAGTATTCCCCTACAGAGCAACTATGGCTACACCTTC
d_gene: .; j_gene: TRBJ1-5; v_gene: TRBV5-7; abundance: .; CDR3aa: CASSPGHPDIFQPQHF; CDR3nt: TGTGCCAGCAGCCCGGGACACCCAGATATCTTTCAGCCCCAGCATTTT
d_gene: .; j_gene: TRBJ2-2; v_gene: TRBV5-1; abundance: large; CDR3aa: CASSSRGQNTGELFF; CDR3nt: TGCGCCAGCAGCAGCAGGGGACAGAACACCGGGGAGCTGTTTTTT
d_gene: TRBD1; j_gene: TRBJ2-5; v_gene: TRBV30; abundance: .; CDR3aa: CAWSEAGQGETQYF; CDR3nt: TGTGCCTGGAGTGAAGCGGGACAGGGGGAGACCCAGTACTTC
d_gene: .; j_gene: TRBJ2-1; v_gene: TRBV25-1; abundance: .; CDR3aa: CASSEPGSSYNEQFF; CDR3nt: TGTGCCAGCAGTGAACCGGGGAGCTCCTACAATGAGCAGTTCTTC
d_gene: .; j_gene: TRBJ2-1; v_gene: TRBV21-1; abundance: medium-sized; CDR3aa: CASSKSRDREGVGSYNEQFF; CDR3nt: TGTGCCAGCAGCAAAAGCCGGGACAGGGAAGGGGTGGGATCCTACAATGAGCAGTTCTTC
d_gene: .; j_gene: TRBJ2-2; v_gene: TRBV5-1; abundance: .; CDR3aa: CASSLDKRNTGELFF; CDR3nt: TGCGCCAGCAGCTTGGATAAGCGGAACACCGGGGAGCTGTTTTTT